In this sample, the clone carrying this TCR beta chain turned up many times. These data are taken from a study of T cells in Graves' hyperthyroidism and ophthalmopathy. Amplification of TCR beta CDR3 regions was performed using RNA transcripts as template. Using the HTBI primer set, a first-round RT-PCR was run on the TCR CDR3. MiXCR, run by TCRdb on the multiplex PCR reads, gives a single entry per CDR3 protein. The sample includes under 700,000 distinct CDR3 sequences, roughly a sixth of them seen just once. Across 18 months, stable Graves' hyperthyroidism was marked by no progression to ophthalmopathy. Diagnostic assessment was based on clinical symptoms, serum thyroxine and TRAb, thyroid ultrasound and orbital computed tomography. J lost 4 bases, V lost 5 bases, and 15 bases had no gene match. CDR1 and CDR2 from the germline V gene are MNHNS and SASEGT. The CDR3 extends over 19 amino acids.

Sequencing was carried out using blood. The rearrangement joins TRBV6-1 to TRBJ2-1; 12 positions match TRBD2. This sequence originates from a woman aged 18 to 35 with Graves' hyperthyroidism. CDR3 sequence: CASSPTGGGGTSGYNEQFF. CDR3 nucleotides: TGTGCCAGCAGTCCCACGGGAGGGGGCGGGACTAGCGGGTACAATGAGCAGTTCTTC.